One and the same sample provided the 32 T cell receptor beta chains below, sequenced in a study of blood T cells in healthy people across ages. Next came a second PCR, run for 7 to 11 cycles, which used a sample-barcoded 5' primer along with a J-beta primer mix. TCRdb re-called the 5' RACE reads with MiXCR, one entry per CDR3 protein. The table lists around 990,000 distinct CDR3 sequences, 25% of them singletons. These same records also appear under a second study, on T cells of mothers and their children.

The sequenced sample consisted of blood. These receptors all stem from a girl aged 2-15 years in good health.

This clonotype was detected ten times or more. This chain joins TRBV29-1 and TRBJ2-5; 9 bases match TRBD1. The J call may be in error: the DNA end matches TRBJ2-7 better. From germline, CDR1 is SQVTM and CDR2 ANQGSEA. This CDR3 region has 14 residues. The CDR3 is CSVVGTGTIYEQYF. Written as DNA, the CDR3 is TGCAGCGTTGTGGGGACAGGGACCATCTACGAGCAGTACTTC.

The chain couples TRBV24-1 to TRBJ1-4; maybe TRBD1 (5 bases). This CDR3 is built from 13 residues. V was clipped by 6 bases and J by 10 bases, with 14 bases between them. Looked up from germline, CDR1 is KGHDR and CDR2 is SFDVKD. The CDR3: CATSQTGRGKLFF. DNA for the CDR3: TGTGCCACCAGTCAAACGGGGAGGGGAAAACTGTTTTTT.

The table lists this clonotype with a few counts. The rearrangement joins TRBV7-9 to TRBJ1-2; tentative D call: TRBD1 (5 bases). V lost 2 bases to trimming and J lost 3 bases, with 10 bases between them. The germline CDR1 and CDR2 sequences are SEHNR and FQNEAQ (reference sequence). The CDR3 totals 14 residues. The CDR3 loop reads CASSLSRADYGYTF. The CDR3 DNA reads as TGTGCCAGCAGCTTATCCAGGGCGGACTATGGCTACACCTTC.

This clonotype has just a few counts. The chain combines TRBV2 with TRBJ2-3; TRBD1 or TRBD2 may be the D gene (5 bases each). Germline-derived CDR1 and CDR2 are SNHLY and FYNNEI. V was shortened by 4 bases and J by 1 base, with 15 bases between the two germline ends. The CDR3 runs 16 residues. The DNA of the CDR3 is TGTGCCAGCAGTGGGTATGGGGGTTCAGGCACAGATACGCAGTATTTT. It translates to CASSGYGGSGTDTQYF.

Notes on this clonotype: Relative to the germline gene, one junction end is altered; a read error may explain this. CDR3 protein: CVSRVTAILENYGYTF. CDR3 DNA sequence: TGTGTCAGCAGAGTGACAGCTATCCTCGAGAACTATGGCTACACCTTC. The rearrangement links TRBV2 to TRBJ1-2; D is perhaps TRBD1 (5 bases). Germline V lookup: CDR1 SNHLY, CDR2 FYNNEI. This CDR3 is built from 16 residues.

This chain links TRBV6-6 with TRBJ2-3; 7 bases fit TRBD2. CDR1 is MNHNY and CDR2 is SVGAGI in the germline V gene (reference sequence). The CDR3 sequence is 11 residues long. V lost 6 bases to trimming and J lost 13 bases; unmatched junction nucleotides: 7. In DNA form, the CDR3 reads TGTGCCAGCAGACTGGGGGGGGAAGAGTATTTT. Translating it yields CASRLGGEEYF.

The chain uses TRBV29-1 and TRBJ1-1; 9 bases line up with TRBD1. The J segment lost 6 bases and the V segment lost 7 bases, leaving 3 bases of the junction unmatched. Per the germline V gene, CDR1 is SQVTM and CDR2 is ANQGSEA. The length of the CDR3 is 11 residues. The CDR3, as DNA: TGCAGCGGGGGGACAGGGTCTGAAGCTTTCTTT. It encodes CSGGTGSEAFF.

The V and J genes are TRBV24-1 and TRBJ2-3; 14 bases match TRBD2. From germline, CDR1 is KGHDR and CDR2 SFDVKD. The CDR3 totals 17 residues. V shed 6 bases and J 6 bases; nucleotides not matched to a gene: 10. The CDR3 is CATSSPGLAGAADTQYF. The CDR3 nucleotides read TGTGCCACCAGTTCCCCGGGACTAGCGGGAGCTGCGGATACGCAGTATTTT.

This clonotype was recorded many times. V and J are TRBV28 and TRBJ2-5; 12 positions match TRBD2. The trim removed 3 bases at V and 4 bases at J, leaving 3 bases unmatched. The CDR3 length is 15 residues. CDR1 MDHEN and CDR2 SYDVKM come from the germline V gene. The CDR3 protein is CASSFLAGGGETQYF. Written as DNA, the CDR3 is TGTGCCAGCAGTTTTCTAGCGGGGGGGGGAGAGACCCAGTACTTC.

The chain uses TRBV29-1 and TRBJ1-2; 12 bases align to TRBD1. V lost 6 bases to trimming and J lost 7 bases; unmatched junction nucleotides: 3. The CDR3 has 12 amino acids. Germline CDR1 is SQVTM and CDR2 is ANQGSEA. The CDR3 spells CSVGQGAVGYTF. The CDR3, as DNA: TGCAGCGTGGGACAGGGGGCGGTTGGCTACACCTTC.

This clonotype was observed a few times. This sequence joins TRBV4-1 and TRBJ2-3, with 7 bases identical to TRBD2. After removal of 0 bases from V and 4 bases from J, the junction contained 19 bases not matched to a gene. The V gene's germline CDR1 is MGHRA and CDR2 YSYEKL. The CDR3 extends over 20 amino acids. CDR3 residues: CASSQERSRRGLRVPDTQYF. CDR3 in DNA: TGCGCCAGCAGCCAAGAACGGAGCCGTCGGGGACTAAGGGTCCCAGATACGCAGTATTTT.

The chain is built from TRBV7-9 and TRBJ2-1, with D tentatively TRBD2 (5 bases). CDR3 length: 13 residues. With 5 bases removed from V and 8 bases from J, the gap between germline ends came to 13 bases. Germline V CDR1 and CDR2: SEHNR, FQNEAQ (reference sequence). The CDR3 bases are TGTGCCAGCAGCCCCCTGCTAGCACATGAGCAGTTCTTC. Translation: CASSPLLAHEQFF.

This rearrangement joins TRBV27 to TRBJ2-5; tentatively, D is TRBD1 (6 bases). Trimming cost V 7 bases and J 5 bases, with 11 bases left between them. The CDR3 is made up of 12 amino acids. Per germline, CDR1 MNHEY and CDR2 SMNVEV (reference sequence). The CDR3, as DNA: TGTGCCAGCATGGGACACAGGGAGACCCAGTACTTC. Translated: CASMGHRETQYF.

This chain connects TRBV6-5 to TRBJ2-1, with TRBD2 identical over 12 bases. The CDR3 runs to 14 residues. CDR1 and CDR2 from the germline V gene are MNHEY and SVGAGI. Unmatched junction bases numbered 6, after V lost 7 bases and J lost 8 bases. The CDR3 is CASNRLAGVYEQFF. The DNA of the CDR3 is TGTGCCAGCAACCGACTAGCGGGAGTTTATGAGCAGTTCTTC.

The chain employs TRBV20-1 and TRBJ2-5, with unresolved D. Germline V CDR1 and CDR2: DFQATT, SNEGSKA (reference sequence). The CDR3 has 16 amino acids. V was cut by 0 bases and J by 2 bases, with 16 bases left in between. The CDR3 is CSARDPGQQSQETQYF. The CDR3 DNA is TGCAGTGCTAGAGACCCCGGTCAGCAGAGTCAAGAGACCCAGTACTTC.

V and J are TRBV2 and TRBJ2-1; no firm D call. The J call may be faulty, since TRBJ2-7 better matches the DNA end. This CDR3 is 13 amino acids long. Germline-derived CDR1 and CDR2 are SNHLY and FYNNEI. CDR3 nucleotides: TGTGCCAGCAGTGGGGCCCCGACGGGCGAGCAGTACTTC. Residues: CASSGAPTGEQYF.

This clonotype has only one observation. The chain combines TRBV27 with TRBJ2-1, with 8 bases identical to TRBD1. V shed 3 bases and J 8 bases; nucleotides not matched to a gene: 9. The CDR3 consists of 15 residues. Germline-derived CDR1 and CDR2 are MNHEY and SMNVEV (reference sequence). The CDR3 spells CASSLGQGAGDEQFF. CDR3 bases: TGTGCCAGCAGTTTGGGGCAGGGGGCAGGCGATGAGCAGTTCTTC.

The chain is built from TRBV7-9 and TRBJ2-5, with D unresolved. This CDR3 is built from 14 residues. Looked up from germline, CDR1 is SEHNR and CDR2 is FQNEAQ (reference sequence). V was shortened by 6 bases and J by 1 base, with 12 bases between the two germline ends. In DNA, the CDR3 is TGTGCCAGCAGGTCTGGAGCAGGCCAAGAGACCCAGTACTTC. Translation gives CASRSGAGQETQYF.

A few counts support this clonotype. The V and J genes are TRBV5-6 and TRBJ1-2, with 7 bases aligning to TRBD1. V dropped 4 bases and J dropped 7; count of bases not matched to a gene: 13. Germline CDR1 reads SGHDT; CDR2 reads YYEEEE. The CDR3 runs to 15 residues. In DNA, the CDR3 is TGTGCCAGCAGCCCCATCGGAGGGGGCATTGGTGGCTACACCTTC. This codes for CASSPIGGGIGGYTF.

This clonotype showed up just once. The CDR3 coding sequence is TGTGCCAGCAGCTTAGGCTGGGGAAGAGGGGATGAGCAGTTCTTC. This sequence encodes CASSLGWGRGDEQFF. The chain recombines TRBV13 with TRBJ2-1; D tentatively reads TRBD1 or TRBD2 (5 bases each). The CDR3 has 15 residues. The germline V gene encodes CDR1 PRHDT and CDR2 FYEKMQ (reference sequence). The V end was cut by 0 bases, the J end by 8 bases, with 14 bases between.

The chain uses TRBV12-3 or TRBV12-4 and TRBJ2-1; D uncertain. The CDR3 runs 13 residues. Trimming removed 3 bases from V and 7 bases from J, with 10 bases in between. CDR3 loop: CASSLGWANEQFF. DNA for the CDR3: TGTGCCAGCAGTTTGGGGTGGGCAAATGAGCAGTTCTTC.

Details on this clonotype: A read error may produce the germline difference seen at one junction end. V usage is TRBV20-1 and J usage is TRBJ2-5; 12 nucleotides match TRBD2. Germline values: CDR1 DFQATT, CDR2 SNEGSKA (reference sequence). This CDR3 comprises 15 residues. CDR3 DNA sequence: TGCAGTGCATTTCCTAGCGGGGGGGCCCAAGAGACCCAGTACTTT. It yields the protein CSAFPSGGAQETQYF.

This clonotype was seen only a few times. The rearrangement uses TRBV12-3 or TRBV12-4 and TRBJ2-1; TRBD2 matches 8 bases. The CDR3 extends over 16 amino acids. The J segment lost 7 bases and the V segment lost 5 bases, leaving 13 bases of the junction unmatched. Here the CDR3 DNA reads TGTGCCAGCAGTGACCCGGGGGGGAGATTCTGGAATGAGCAGTTCTTC. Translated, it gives CASSDPGGRFWNEQFF.

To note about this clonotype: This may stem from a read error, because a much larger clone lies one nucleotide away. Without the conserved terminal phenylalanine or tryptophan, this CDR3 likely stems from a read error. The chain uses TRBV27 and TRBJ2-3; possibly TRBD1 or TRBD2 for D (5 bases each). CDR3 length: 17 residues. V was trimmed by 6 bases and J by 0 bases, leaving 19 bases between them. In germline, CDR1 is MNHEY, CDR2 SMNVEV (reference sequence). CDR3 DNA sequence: TGTGCCAGCAGCATGGGTCCGGGACCAACTAGCACAGATACGCAGTATTCT. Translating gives CASSMGPGPTSTDTQYS.

In DNA form, the CDR3 reads TGCAGTGCTAGACACCAGAGGGAGACCCAGTACTTC. Protein sequence: CSARHQRETQYF. This chain uses TRBV20-1 with TRBJ2-5; D uncertain. Germline values: CDR1 DFQATT, CDR2 SNEGSKA (reference sequence). This CDR3 is built from 12 residues. Deletions cut 2 bases from V and 5 bases from J, with 9 bases between.

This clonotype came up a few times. The CDR3 sequence is CSASVGDSPLHF. For the CDR3, the DNA is TGCAGTGCCTCCGTCGGGGATTCACCCCTCCACTTT. This sequence joins TRBV20-1 and TRBJ1-6; D is undetermined. CDR1 is DFQATT, CDR2 SNEGSKA, per germline (reference sequence). Trimming took 6 bases from V and 8 from J, leaving 11 bases between them. The CDR3 extends over 12 amino acids.

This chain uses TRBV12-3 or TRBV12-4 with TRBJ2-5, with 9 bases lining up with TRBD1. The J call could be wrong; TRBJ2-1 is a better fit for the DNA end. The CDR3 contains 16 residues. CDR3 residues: CASSYQTGGASNEQFF. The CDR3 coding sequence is TGTGCCAGCAGTTACCAAACAGGGGGCGCATCCAATGAGCAGTTCTTC.

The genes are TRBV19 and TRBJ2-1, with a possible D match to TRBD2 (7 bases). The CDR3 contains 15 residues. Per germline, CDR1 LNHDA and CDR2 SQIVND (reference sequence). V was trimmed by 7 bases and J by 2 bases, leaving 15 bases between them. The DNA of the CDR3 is TGTGCCAGTAACCCAGGGGAGGGGACCTACAATGAGCAGTTCTTC. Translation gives CASNPGEGTYNEQFF.

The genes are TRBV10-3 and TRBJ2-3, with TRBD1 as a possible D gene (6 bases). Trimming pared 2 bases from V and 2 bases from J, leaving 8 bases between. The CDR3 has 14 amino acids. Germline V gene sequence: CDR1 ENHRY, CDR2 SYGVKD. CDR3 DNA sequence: TGTGCCATCAGTGAGGACAGGTACACAGATACGCAGTATTTT. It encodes CAISEDRYTDTQYF.

The CDR3 DNA follows: TGTGCCAGCAGCCTCGAAGGGTGGACCTACAATGAGCAGTTCTTC. Translated: CASSLEGWTYNEQFF. The chain employs TRBV14 and TRBJ2-1; no clear D. Between the trimmed V and J ends, which lost 4 bases and 2 bases, there was a span of 12 bases. CDR1 SGHDN and CDR2 FVKESK come from the germline V gene. The CDR3 runs 15 residues.

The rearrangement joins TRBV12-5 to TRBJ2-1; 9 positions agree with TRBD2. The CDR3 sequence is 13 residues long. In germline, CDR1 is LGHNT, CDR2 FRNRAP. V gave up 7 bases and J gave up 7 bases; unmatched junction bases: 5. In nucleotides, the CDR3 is TGTGCTAGTGTTGCGGGGGGGGCGAATGAGCAGTTCTTC. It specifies CASVAGGANEQFF.

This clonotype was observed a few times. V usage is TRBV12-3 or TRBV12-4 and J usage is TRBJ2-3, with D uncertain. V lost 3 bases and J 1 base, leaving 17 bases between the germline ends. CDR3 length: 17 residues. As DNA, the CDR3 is TGTGCCAGCAGTTTCTCCCCTGAATGGAGTCGCACAGATACGCAGTATTTT. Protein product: CASSFSPEWSRTDTQYF.